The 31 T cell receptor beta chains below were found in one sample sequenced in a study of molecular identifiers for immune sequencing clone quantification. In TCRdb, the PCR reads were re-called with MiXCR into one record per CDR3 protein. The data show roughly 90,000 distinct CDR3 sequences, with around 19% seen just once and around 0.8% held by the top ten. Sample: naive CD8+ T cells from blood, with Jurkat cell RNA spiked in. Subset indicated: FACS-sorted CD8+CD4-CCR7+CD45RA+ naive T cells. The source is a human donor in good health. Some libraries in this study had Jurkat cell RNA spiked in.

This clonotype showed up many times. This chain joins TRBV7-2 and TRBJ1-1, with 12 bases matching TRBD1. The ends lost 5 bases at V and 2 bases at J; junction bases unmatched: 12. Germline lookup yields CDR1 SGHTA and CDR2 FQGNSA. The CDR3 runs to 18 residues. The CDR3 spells CASSIDLVGQGANTEAFF. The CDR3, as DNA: TGTGCCAGCAGCATCGACCTGGTGGGACAGGGGGCCAACACTGAAGCTTTCTTT.

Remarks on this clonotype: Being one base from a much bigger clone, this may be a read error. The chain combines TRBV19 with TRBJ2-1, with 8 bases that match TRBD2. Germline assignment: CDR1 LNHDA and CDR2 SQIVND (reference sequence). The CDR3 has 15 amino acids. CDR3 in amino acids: CASRQAGELYSEQFF. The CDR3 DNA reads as TGTGCCAGTAGACAAGCGGGGGAGCTCTACAGTGAGCAGTTCTTC.

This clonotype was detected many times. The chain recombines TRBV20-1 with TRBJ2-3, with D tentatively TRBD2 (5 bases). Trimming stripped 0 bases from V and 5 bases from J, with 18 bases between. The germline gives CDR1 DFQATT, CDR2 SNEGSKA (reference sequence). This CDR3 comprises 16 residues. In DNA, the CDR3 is TGCAGTGCTAGAGATTTGGCGGGTCTAGTGGGAGATACGCAGTATTTT. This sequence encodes CSARDLAGLVGDTQYF.

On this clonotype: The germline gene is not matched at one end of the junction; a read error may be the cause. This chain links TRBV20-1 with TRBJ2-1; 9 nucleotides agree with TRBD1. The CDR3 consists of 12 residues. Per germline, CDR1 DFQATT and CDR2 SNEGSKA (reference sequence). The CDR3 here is CSTTGQGIEQLF. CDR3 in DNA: TGCAGTACTACTGGACAGGGGATTGAGCAGCTCTTC.

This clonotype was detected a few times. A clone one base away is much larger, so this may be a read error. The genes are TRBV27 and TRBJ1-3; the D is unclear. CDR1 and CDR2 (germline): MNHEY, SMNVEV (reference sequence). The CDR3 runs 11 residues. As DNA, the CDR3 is TGTGCCAGCAGTTCAGGAAACACCGTATATTTT. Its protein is CASSSGNTVYF.

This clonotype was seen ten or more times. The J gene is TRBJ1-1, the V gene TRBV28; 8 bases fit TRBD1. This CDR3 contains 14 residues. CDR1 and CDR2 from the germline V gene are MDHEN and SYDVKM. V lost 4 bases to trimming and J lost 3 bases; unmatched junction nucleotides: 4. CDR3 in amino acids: CASSSGQEDTEAFF. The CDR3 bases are TGTGCCAGCAGTTCGGGACAGGAGGACACTGAAGCTTTCTTT.

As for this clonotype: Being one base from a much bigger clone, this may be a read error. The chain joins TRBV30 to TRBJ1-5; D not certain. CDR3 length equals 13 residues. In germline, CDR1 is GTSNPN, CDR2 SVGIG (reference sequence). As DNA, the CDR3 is TGTACATCACCATCCGTGGGCAATCAGCCCCAGCATTTT. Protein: CTSPSVGNQPQHF.

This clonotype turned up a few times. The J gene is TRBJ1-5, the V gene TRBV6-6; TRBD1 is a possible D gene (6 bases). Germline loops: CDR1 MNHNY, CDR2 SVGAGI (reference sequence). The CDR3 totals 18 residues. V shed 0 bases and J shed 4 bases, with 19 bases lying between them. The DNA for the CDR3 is TGTGCCAGCAGTTACTCGGTGAAGGGGGGGTCCTTTAATCAGCCCCAGCATTTT. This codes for CASSYSVKGGSFNQPQHF.

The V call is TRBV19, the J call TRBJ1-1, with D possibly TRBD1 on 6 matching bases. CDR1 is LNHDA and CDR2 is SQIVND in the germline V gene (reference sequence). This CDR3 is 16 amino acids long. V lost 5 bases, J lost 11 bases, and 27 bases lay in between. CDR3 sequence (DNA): TGTGCCAGTAGTTCCTCTCATCAGACAGGTTTCCCTTCTGCTTTCTTT. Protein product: CASSSSHQTGFPSAFF.

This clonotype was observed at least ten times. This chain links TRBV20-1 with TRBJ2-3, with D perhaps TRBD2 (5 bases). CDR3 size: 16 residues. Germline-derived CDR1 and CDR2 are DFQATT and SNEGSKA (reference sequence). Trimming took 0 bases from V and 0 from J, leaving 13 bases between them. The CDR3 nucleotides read TGCAGTGCTAGAGATCGCGCGGGTACTAGCACAGATACGCAGTATTTT. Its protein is CSARDRAGTSTDTQYF.

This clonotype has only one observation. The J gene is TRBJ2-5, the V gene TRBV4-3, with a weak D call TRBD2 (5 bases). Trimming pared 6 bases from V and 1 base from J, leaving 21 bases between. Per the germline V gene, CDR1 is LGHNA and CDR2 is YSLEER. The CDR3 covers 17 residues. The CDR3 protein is CASSPTSSGTLQETQYF. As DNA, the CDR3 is TGCGCCAGCAGTCCAACTTCTTCGGGAACCCTCCAAGAGACCCAGTACTTC.

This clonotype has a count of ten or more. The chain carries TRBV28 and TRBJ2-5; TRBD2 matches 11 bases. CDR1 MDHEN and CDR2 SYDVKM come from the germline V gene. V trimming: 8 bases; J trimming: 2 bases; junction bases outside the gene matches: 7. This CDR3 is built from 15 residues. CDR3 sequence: CASSSRLAGQETQYF. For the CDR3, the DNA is TGTGCCAGCTCCTCTAGACTAGCGGGGCAAGAGACCCAGTACTTC.

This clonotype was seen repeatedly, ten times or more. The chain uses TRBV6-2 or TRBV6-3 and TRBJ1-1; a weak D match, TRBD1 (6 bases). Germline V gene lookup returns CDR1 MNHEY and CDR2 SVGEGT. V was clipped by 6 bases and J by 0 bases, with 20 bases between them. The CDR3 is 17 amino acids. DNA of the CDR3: TGTGCCAGCAGCCGACAGGCCCTGGTCTCCATGAACACTGAAGCTTTCTTT. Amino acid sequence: CASSRQALVSMNTEAFF.

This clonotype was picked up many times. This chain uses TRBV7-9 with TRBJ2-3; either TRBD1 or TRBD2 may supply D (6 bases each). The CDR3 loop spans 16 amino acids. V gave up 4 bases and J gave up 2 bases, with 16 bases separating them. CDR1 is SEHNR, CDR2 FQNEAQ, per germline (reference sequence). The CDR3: CASSSPGAPDTDTQYF. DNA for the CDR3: TGTGCCAGCAGCTCCCCGGGGGCCCCTGACACAGATACGCAGTATTTT. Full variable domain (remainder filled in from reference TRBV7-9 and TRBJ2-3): DTGVSQNPRHKITKRGQNVTFRCDPISEHNRLYWYRQTLGQGPEFLTYFQNEAQLEKSRLLSDRFSAERPKGSFSTLEIQRTEQGDSAMYLCASSSPGAPDTDTQYFGPGTRLTVL.

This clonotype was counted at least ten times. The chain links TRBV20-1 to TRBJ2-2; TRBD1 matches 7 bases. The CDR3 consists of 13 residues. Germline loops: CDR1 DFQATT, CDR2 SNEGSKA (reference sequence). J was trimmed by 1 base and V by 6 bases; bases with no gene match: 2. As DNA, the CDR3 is TGCAGTGCCTCAGGGGGGAACACCGGGGAGCTGTTTTTT. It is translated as CSASGGNTGELFF.

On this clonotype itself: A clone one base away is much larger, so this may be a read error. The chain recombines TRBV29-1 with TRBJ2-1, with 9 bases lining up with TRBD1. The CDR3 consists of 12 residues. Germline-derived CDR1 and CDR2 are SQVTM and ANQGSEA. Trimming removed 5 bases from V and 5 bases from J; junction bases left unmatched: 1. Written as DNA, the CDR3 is TGCAGCGTTCGGGACAGGGACAATGAGCAGTTCTTC. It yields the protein CSVRDRDNEQFF.

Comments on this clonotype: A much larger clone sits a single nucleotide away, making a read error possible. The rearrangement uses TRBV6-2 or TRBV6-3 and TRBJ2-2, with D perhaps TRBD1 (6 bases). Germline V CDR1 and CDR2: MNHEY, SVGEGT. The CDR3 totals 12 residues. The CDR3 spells CASSRGTGELLF. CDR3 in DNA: TGTGCCAGCAGCAGGGGTACCGGGGAGCTGCTTTTT.

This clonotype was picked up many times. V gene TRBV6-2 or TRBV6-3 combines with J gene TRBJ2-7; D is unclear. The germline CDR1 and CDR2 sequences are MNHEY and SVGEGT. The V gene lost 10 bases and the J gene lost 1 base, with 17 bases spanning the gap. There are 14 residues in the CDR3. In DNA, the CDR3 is TGTGCCATCACCTCGGCCGCCGGATCCTACGAGCAGTACTTC. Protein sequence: CAITSAAGSYEQYF.

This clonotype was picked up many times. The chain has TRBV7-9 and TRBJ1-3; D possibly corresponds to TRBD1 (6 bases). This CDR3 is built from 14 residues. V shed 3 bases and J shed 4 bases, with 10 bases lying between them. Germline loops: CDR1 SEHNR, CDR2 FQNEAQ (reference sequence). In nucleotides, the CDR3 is TGTGCCAGCAGCTTGTTAACAGGGGGAAACACCATATATTTT. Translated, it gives CASSLLTGGNTIYF.

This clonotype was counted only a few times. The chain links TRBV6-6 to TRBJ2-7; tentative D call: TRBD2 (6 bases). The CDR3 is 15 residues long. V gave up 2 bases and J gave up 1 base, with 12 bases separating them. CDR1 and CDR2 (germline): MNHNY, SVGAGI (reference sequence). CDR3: CASSYNRLGSYEQYF. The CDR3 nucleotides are TGTGCCAGCAGTTACAACAGACTAGGTTCCTACGAGCAGTACTTC.

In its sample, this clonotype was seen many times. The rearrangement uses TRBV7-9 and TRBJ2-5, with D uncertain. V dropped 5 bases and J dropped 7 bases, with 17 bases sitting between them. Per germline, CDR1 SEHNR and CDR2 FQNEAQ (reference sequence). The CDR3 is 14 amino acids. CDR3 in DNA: TGTGCCAGCAGCGTACCCCCGTCTGAGTGGACCCAGTACTTC. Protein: CASSVPPSEWTQYF.

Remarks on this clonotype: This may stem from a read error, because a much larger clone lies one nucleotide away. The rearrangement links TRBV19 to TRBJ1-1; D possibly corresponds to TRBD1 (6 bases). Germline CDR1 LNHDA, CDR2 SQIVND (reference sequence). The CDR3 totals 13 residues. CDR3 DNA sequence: TGTGCCAGTAGGCAGGGGTCGGGCACTGAAGCTTCCTTT. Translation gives CASRQGSGTEASF.

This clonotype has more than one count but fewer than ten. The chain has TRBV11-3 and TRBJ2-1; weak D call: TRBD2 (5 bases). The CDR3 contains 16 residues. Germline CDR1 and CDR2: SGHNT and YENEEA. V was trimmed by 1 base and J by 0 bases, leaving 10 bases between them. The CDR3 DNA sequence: TGTGCCAGCAGCTTAGGTGGACTGAGCTCCTACAATGAGCAGTTCTTC. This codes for CASSLGGLSSYNEQFF.

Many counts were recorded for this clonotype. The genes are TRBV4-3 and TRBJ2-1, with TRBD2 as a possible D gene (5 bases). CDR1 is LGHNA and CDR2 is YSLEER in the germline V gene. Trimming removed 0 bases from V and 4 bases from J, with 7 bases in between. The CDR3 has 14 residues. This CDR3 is CASSQDRGYNEQFF. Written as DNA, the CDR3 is TGCGCCAGCAGCCAAGATCGGGGATACAATGAGCAGTTCTTC.

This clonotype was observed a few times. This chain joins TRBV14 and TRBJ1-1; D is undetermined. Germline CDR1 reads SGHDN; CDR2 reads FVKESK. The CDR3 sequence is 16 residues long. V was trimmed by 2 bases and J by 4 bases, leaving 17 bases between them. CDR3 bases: TGTGCCAGCAGCCAAAGTCCGAAAGTCTTTGGCACTGAAGCTTTCTTT. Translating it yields CASSQSPKVFGTEAFF.

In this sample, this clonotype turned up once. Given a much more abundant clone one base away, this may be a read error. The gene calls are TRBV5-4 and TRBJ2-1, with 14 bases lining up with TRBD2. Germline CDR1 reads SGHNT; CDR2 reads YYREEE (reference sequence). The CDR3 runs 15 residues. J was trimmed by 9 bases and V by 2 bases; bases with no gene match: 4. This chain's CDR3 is CASSFGTSGGSEQFF. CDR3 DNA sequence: TGTGCCAGCAGCTTCGGGACTAGCGGGGGCAGTGAGCAGTTCTTC.

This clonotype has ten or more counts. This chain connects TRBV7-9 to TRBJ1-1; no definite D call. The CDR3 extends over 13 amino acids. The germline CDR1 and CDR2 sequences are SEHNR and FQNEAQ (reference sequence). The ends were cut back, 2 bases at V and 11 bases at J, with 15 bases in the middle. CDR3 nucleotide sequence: TGTGCCAGCAGCTTAATAGATCAGATAGAGGCTTTCTTT. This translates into CASSLIDQIEAFF.

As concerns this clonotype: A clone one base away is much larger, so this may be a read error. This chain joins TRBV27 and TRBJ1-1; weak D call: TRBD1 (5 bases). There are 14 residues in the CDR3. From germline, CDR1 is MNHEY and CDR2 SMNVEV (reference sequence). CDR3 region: CASGLSGGFTEAFF. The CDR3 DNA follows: TGTGCCAGCGGTTTATCCGGGGGTTTCACTGAAGCTTTCTTT.

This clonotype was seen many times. The CDR3 nucleotides are TGTGCCAGCAGTTTTGGGACTGAAGCTTTCTTT. Translated, it gives CASSFGTEAFF. The chain has TRBV27 and TRBJ1-1, with D unresolved. Trimming left V 3 bases short and J 5 bases short, with 4 bases between. Germline CDR1 MNHEY, CDR2 SMNVEV (reference sequence). This CDR3 spans 11 amino acids.

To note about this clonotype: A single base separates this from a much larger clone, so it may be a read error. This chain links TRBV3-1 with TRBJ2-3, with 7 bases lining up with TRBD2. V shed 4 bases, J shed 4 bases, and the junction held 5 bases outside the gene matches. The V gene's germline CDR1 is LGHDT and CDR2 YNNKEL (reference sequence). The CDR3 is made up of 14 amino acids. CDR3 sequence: CASSLLAVADTQYF. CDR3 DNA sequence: TGTGCCAGCAGCCTCCTAGCGGTCGCAGATACGCAGTATTTT.

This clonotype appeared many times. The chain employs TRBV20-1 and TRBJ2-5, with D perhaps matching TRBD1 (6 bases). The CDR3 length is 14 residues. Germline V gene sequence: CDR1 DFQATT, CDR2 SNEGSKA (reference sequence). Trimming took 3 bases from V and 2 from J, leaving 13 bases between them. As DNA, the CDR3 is TGCAGTGCTAGTTCCTACAGGGTTCAAGAGACCCAGTACTTC. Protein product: CSASSYRVQETQYF.